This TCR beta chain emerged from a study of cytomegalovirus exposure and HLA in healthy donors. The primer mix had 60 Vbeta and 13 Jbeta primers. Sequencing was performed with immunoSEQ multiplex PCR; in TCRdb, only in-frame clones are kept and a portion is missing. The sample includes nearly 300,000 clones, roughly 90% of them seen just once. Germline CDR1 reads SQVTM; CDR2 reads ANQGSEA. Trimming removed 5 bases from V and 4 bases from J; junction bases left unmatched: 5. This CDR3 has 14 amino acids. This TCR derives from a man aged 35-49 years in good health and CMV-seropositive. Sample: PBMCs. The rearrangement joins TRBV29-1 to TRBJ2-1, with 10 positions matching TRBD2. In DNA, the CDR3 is TGCAGCGTTCCAACACTAGCGGGGTACAATGAGCAGTTCTTC. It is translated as CSVPTLAGYNEQFF.